This TCR beta chain was documented in a study of control samples from healthy donors and cancer patients. Assay used: immunoSEQ multiplex PCR; TCRdb lists only in-frame clones, some missing. The sample includes about 100,000 clones, over 85% seen only once; the top ten take around 3%. CDR1 and CDR2 (germline): MNHNY, SVGAGI (reference sequence). The ends were cut back, 5 bases at V and 1 base at J, with 2 bases in the middle. This CDR3 is built from 11 residues. The sequence was obtained from a human donor in good health. The donor label of this sample is uncertain. J is TRBJ1-1 and V is TRBV6-6; D uncertain. Sequencing was performed on blood. DNA for the CDR3: TGTGCCAGCAGTGAGAACACTGAAGCTTTCTTT. This codes for CASSENTEAFF.